This T cell receptor (beta chain) was observed in a study of shared clonotypes between healthy human individuals. Study-wide background: Two women and three men aged 18 to 49 made up the donors.

The donors were adults (healthy and HIV-negative) with no recent acute infections or vaccinations. Sequencing was at deep level. Authors' methods: ImmunoSEQ supplied junction-only sequences lacking quality scores, so filtering was different. Only in-frame clones appear in the TCRdb table, and some are missing; sequencing was by immunoSEQ multiplex PCR. Clonal size and the V and J genes are those of that table, whereas D and trimming came from the DNA. The sample contains about 1 million clones, around 76% of which appear only once. V dropped 1 base and J dropped 1 base, with 10 bases sitting between them. CDR1 and CDR2 (germline): SGHVS, FQNEAQ. This CDR3 has 16 amino acids.

V usage is TRBV7-8 and J usage is TRBJ1-4; D might be TRBD1 (6 bases). This TCR derives from a man aged 18 to 30 in good health. Sample: memory CD4+ T cells sorted from blood. Subset denoted: CD45RA-negative fraction. The CDR3 is CASSLGGAGTNEKLFF. The CDR3 bases are TGTGCCAGCAGCTTAGGGGGGGCGGGAACTAATGAAAAACTGTTTTTT.